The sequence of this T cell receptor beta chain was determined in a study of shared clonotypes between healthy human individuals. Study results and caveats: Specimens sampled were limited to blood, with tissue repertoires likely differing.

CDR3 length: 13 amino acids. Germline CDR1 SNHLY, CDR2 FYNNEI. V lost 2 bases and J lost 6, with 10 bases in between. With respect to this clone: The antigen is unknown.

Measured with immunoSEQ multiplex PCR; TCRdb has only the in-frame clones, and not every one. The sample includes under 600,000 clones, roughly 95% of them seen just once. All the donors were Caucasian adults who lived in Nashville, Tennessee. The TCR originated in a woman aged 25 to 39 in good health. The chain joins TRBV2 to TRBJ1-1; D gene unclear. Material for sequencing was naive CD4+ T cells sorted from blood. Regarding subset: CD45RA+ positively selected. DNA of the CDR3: TGTGCCAGCAGTGAAAGTGGAATCTCTGAAGCTTTCTTT. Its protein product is CASSESGISEAFF. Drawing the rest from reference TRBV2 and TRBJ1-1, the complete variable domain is EPEVTQTPSHQVTQMGQEVILRCVPISNHLYFYWYRQILGQKVEFLVSFYNNEISEKSEIFDDQFSVERPDGSNFTLKIRSTKLEDSAMYFCASSESGISEAFFGQGTRLTVV.